This T cell receptor (beta chain) derives from a study of a mutant IDH1 vaccine in newly diagnosed glioma. At the level of the study: Once 4-6 weeks had passed after radiotherapy alone, vaccination started, or it started with temozolomide cycles. Of treated patients, 62.5% were men and roughly 40% women, averaging roughly 40 years.

This clone was seen once. Antigen unknown. Method: immunoSEQ multiplex PCR; TCRdb's copy keeps in-frame clones and lacks some. The sample yields 88,000 or so clones, 75% to 85% seen once. Time point reported: week 23, last vaccination. Vaccination comprised doses that each held 300 ug of mutant IDH1 20-mer peptide, plus topical imiquimod. Donor diagnoses consisted of new WHO grade 3 or 4 IDH1-mutant, ATRX-lost astrocytomas. Trimming stripped 5 bases from V and 5 bases from J, with 13 bases between. This CDR3 spans 14 amino acids. Germline values: CDR1 ENHRY, CDR2 SYGVKD. The gene calls are TRBV10-3 and TRBJ1-5, with a possible D match to TRBD1 (6 bases). The source is a man under 40 with glioma. Some clones in this sample may be carry-over from other donors' samples. This material consisted of PBMCs, taken from a glioma patient whose treatment included an IDH1 peptide vaccine. This chain's CDR3 is CAISPDSGDQPQHF. CDR3 DNA sequence: TGTGCCATCAGTCCGGACAGTGGAGATCAGCCCCAGCATTTT.